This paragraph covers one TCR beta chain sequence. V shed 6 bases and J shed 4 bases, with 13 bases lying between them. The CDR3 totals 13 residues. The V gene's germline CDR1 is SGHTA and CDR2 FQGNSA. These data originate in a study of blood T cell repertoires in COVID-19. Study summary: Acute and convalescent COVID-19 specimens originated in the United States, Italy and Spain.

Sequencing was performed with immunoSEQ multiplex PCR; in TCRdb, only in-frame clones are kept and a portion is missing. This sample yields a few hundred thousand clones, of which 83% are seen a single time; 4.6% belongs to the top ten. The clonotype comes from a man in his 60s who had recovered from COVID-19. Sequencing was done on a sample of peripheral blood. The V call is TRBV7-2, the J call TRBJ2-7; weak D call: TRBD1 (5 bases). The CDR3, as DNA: TGTGCCAGCAGAATCTCGACAGAGTACGAGCAGTACTTC. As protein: CASRISTEYEQYF.